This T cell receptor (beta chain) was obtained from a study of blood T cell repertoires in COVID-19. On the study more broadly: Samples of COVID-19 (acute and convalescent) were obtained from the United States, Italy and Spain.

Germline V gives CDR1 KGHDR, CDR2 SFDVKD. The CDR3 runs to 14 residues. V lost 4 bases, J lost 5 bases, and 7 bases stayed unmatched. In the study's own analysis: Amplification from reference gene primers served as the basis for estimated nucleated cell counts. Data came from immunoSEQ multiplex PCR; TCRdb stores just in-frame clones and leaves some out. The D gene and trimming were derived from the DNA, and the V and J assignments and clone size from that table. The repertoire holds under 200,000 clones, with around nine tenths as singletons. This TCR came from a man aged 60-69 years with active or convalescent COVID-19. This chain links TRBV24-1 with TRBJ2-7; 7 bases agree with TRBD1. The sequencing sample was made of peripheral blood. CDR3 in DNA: TGTGCCACCAGTGAGCCAGGGGGTTCTAACGAGCAGTACTTC. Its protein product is CATSEPGGSNEQYF.